Listed below are T cell receptor beta chains from one sample, sequenced in a study of response to subunit inactivated influenza vaccine. From the RT-PCR reads, TCRdb called clonotypes with MiXCR, one entry per CDR3 protein. The sample has 530,000 or so distinct CDR3 sequences, 12% seen once; the top ten hold 10%. Source: PBMCs from blood, taken on the day of vaccination. These receptors originate from a man aged 50 to 59 who received an inactivated influenza vaccine. CDR3s include the opening cysteine and the closing phenylalanine or tryptophan. D genes are given only for firm matches. Some rows mark clone size as missing; the rest say once, few, many or name a class of expanded clone.

>TRBJ2-3|TRBV6-5|TRBD2|few
TGTGCCAGCAGTTACTTTAACGGGAGGGCCGAAGATACGCAGTATTTT
CASSYFNGRAEDTQYF
>TRBJ2-7|TRBV7-2|TRBD2|-
TGTGCCAGCAGCTCCGGAAGCGGGAGGGCGAGCGAGCAGTACTTC
CASSSGSGRASEQYF
>TRBJ2-2|TRBV4-2|-|-
TGTGCCAGCAGCTCCGGGGGTGCGGACACCGACACCGGGGAGCTGTTTTTT
CASSSGGADTDTGELFF
>TRBJ2-1|TRBV12-3/TRBV12-4|-|few
TGTGCCAGCAGTTGGGACGAGCCGGGAAACAATGAGCAGTTCTTC
CASSWDEPGNNEQFF
>TRBJ2-7|TRBV4-3|-|-
TGCGCCAGCAGCCAAGCTTCGACAGGCTCCTACGAGCAGTACTTC
CASSQASTGSYEQYF
>TRBJ2-6|TRBV12-3/TRBV12-4|-|-
TGTGCCAGCAGTTTAGGGTCCGTTAGCTCTGGGGCCAACGTCCTGACTTTC
CASSLGSVSSGANVLTF
>TRBJ1-3|TRBV6-5|-|few
TGTGCCAGCAGTTACTCCCCGGGACCGGAAAGCTCTGGAAACACCATATATTTT
CASSYSPGPESSGNTIYF
>TRBJ1-1|TRBV10-3|-|many
TGTGCCATCAGTGACCAGGGTGGACCTCCTGAAGCTTTCTTT
CAISDQGGPPEAFF
>TRBJ1-4|TRBV7-9|-|few
TGTGCCAGCAGCGTCGGGGGCGTCAGTGAAAAACTGTTTTTT
CASSVGGVSEKLFF
>TRBJ1-1|TRBV6-2/TRBV6-3|-|-
TGTGCCAGCAGTCAGGGTCGAAGGACTGAAGCTTTCTTT
CASSQGRRTEAFF
>TRBJ2-2|TRBV11-2|-|few
TGTGCCAGCAGGCCACTAGCTGCGGCGCGGATAGGGGAGCTGTTTTTT
CASRPLAAARIGELFF
>TRBJ2-7|TRBV6-6|-|few
TGTGCCAGCAGGATGCGGTCTGGCGACGAGCAGTACTTC
CASRMRSGDEQYF
>TRBJ2-4|TRBV11-2|-|few
TGTGCCAGCAGCTCAACGGTTGGGCCCCGGGGGAACATTCAGTACTTC
CASSSTVGPRGNIQYF
>TRBJ2-4|TRBV6-2/TRBV6-3|-|-
TGTGCCAGCAGGTCAGGGGTAGGCAAAAACATTCAGTACTTC
CASRSGVGKNIQYF
>TRBJ2-7|TRBV7-2|TRBD1|-
TGTGCCAGCCGCTTCATACCGGGACAGGGGGCAGACGAGCAGTACTTC
CASRFIPGQGADEQYF
>TRBJ2-4|TRBV10-3|TRBD1|few
TGTGCCATCAGCCAGACAGGGGGCGACGGCAAAAACATTCAGTACTTC
CAISQTGGDGKNIQYF
>TRBJ2-4|TRBV24-1|-|few
TGTGCCACCAGTGCCTCCGAAGGGCACGACAAAAACATTCAGTACTTC
CATSASEGHDKNIQYF
>TRBJ2-2|TRBV5-1|-|-
TGCGCCAGCAGCTTCGAGGAACACAACACCGGGGAGCTGTTTTTT
CASSFEEHNTGELFF
>TRBJ1-2|TRBV30|TRBD1|-
TGTGCCTGGGAAAAGGACAGGGGTGGCGGCTACACCTTC
CAWEKDRGGGYTF
>TRBJ2-7|TRBV20-1|TRBD1|-
TGCAGTGCTAGGGACACAGGGGGAGAGCAGTACTTC
CSARDTGGEQYF
>TRBJ1-2|TRBV6-1|TRBD1|few
TGTGCCACCGGTATTGACAGGGGGAACTATGGCTACACCTTC
CATGIDRGNYGYTF
>TRBJ2-1|TRBV6-5|-|many
TGTGCCAGCAGTTACGACAGAGACGAGCCGGGGTCCTACAATGAGCAGTTCTTC
CASSYDRDEPGSYNEQFF
>TRBJ1-1|TRBV18|-|many
TGTGCCAGCTCACCACGGGCAGGCTCAACCTACACTGAAGCTTTCTTT
CASSPRAGSTYTEAFF
>TRBJ2-7|TRBV29-1|TRBD1|few
TGCAGCACAAGGGACAGGAGCTCCTACGAGCAGTACTTC
CSTRDRSSYEQYF
>TRBJ2-2|TRBV4-3|TRBD1|few
TGCGCCAGCAGCCAACCGGTAGGACAGGGGGCAAGCGGGGAGCTGTTTTTT
CASSQPVGQGASGELFF
>TRBJ1-2|TRBV18|-|-
TGTGCCAGCTCACCACTGATCTCGACCAAAAAGGGGCTTATCGAGGGCTATGGCTACACCTTC
CASSPLISTKKGLIEGYGYTF
>TRBJ1-2|TRBV11-2|-|few
TGTGCCAGCAGCTTATCCCGTGGGGACGTAGCTAACTATGGCTACACCTTC
CASSLSRGDVANYGYTF
>TRBJ2-4|TRBV3-1|TRBD2|-
TGTGCCAGCAGCCATCGACTAGCGGGGGGAAACATTCAGTACTTC
CASSHRLAGGNIQYF
>TRBJ1-2|TRBV29-1|-|few
TGCAGCGTTGGCACAGGACCTAACTATGGCTACACCTTC
CSVGTGPNYGYTF
>TRBJ2-7|TRBV30|TRBD2|few
TGTGCCTGGAGTGTAAGCGGGGCTTACGAGCAGTACTTC
CAWSVSGAYEQYF
>TRBJ2-1|TRBV6-5|-|few
TGTGCCAGCAGTTACGTAGGGGGAGTGAGTTACAATGAGCAGTTCTTC
CASSYVGGVSYNEQFF
>TRBJ2-5|TRBV20-1|-|few
TGCAGTGCCCTATCGTATCCCACCCAGTACTTC
CSALSYPTQYF